Detailed here is one T cell receptor beta chain. Patients at the Seattle site were enrolled during active infection and followed longitudinally. Authors' processing steps: Cell counts per sample came from amplifying reference gene primers. Here immunoSEQ multiplex PCR was the method, and the copy in TCRdb shows in-frame clones only, minus some. The V and J calls and the clone size are those of that table, but D and trimming were determined from the DNA. The data contain almost 300,000 clones, roughly nine tenths of them singletons. These data originate in a study of blood T cell repertoires in COVID-19. The overall study: Samples came from the United States, Italy and Spain, spanning acute and convalescent COVID-19. Sample material is recorded as cDNA or gDNA derived from T cells, B-cell-depleted T cells, or PBMCs.

With 1 base clipped from V and 2 bases from J, the junction kept 2 bases outside the gene matches. CDR3 length: 15 amino acids. Germline CDR1 is SEHNR and CDR2 is FQNEAQ (reference sequence). V gene TRBV7-9 combines with J gene TRBJ2-5; TRBD1 agrees at 9 bases. The sequence was collected from a woman aged 25 to 39 with COVID-19, enrolled during active disease. The sequenced sample was peripheral blood. CDR3 residues: CASSLGQGDQETQYF. DNA of the CDR3: TGTGCCAGCAGCTTAGGACAGGGGGATCAAGAGACCCAGTACTTC.